This TCR beta chain comes out of a study of T cell repertoires in cytomegalovirus infection. Overall study context: Both recently identified HLA-C-restricted and well-studied HLA-B-restricted CMV epitopes were used in the study. An indication of both CMV infection and matching HLA type came from public TCR beta signatures. The study, taken as a whole, reports: HLA-C-restricted, CMV-specific TCR beta clonotypes were dominant ex vivo. Summed frequency of shared TCR beta families picked out CMV carriers who also had the relevant HLA.

As concerns this clonotype: Its target is not known.

The germline V gene encodes CDR1 SGDLS and CDR2 YYNGEE. The CDR3 consists of 14 residues. Trimming left V 0 bases short and J 0 bases short, with 6 bases between. TCRdb redid the calling of the reads with MiXCR, one entry per CDR3 protein. This sample carries 650,000 to 900,000 distinct CDR3 sequences, roughly 33% of them seen once, and the ten largest clones take 9.5% to 15%. The starting material was cultured CD8+ T cells from PBMCs, obtained from culture after CMV antigen stimulation. The TCR sequence derives from a human donor in good health (CMV status not recorded). Some clones in this sample may be carry-over from other donors' samples. The chain recombines TRBV9 with TRBJ1-1; D is ambiguous. CDR3 region: CASSVASMNTEAFF. In DNA form, the CDR3 reads TGTGCCAGCAGCGTAGCTTCCATGAACACTGAAGCTTTCTTT. The complete variable domain, with remaining parts taken from reference TRBV9 and TRBJ1-1, reads DSGVTQTPKHLITATGQRVTLRCSPRSGDLSVYWYQQSLDQGLQFLIQYYNGEERAKGNILERFSAQQFPDLHSELNLSSLELGDSALYFCASSVASMNTEAFFGQGTRLTVV.